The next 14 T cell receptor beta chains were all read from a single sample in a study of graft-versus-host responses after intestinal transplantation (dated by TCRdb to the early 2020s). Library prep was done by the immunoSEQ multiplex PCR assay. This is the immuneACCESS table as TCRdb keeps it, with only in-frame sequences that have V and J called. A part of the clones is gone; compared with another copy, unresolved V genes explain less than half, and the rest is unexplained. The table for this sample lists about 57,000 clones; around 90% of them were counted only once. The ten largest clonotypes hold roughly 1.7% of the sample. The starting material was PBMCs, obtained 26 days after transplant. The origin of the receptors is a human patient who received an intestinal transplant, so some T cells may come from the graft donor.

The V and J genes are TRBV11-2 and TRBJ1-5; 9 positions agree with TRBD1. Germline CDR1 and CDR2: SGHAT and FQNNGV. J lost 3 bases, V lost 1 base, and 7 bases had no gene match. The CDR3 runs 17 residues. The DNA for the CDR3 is TGTGCCAGCAGCTTAGGTGGGACAGGGCTGTCCAATCAGCCCCAGCATTTT. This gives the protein CASSLGGTGLSNQPQHF.

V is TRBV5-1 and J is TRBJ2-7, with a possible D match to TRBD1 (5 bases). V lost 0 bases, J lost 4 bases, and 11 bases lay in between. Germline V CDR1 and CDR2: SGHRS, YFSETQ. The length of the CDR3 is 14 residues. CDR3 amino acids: CASSLVGAGYEQYF. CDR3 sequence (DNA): TGCGCCAGCAGCTTGGTAGGGGCAGGGTACGAGCAGTACTTC.

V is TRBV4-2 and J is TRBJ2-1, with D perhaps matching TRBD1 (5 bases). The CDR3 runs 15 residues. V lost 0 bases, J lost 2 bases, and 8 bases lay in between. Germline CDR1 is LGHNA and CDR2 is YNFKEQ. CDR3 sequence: CASSQETATYNEQFF. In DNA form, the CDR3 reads TGTGCCAGCAGCCAAGAGACAGCCACCTACAATGAGCAGTTCTTC.

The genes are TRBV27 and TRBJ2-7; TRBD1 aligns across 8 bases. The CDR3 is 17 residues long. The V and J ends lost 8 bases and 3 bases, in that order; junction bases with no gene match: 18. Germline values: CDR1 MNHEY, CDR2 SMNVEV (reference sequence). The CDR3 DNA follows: TGTGCCAGCGCCCCCAACCGAGGGGACAGGCTAGTCTACGAGCAGTACGTC. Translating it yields CASAPNRGDRLVYEQYV.

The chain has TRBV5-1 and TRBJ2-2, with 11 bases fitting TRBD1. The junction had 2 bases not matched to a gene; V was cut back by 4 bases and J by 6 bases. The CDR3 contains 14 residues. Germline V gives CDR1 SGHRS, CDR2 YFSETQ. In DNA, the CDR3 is TGCGCCAGCAGCGCGGGACAGGGGGCCGGGGAGCTGTTTTTT. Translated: CASSAGQGAGELFF.

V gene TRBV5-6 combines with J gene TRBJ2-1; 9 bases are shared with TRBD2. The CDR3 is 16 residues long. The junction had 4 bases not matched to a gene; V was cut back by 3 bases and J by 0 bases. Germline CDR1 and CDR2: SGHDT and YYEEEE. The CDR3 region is CASSSAGGGSYNEQFF. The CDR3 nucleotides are TGTGCCAGCAGCTCCGCGGGGGGGGGCTCCTACAATGAGCAGTTCTTC.

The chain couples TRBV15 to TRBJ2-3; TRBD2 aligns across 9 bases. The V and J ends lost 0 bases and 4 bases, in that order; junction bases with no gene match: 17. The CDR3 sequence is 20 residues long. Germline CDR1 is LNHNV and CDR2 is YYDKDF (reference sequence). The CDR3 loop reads CATSRDILHLLAGTSDTQYF. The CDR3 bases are TGTGCCACCAGCAGAGATATTTTACATTTGCTAGCGGGAACTTCAGATACGCAGTATTTT.

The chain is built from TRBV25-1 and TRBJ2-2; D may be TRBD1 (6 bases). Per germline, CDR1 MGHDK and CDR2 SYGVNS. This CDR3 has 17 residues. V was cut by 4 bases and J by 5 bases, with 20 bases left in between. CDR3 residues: CASSGVPGTWGTGELFF. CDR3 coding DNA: TGTGCCAGCAGTGGGGTACCCGGGACATGGGGGACCGGGGAGCTGTTTTTT.

For the CDR3, the DNA is TGCGCCAGCAGCCAAGAAACCGACGGGGACAGGGCGAACACCGGGGAGCTGTTTTTT. Its protein is CASSQETDGDRANTGELFF. The genes are TRBV4-1 and TRBJ2-2; 9 bases are shared with TRBD1. The CDR3 has 19 amino acids. Germline CDR1 MGHRA, CDR2 YSYEKL. V lost 0 bases, J lost 0 bases, and 8 bases stayed unmatched.

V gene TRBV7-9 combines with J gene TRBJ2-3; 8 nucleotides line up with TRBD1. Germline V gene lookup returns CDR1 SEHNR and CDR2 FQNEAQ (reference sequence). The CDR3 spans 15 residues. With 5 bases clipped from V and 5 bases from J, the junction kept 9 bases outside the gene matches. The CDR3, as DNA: TGTGCCAGCAGCCTACCGCCAGGGGGCAGAGATACGCAGTATTTT. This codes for CASSLPPGGRDTQYF.

DNA for the CDR3: TGTGCCAGCAGCTTACCCCTCCAAGCGGGGGGGTACAATGAGCAGTTCTTC. Its protein product is CASSLPLQAGGYNEQFF. The chain uses TRBV7-6 and TRBJ2-1; 10 bases match TRBD2. V was clipped by 2 bases and J by 4 bases; unmatched bases: 8. The germline V gene has CDR1 SGHVS and CDR2 FNYEAQ. The CDR3 has 17 residues. Supplemented by reference TRBV7-6 and TRBJ2-1, the full variable domain reads GAGVSQSPRYKVTKRGQDVALRCDPISGHVSLYWYRQALGQGPEFLTYFNYEAQQDKSGLPNDRFSAERPEGSISTLTIQRTEQRDSAMYRCASSLPLQAGGYNEQFFGPGTRLTVL.

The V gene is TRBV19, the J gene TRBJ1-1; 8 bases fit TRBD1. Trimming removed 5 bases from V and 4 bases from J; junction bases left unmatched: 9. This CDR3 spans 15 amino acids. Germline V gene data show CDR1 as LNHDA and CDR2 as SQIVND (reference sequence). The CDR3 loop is CASSLSGGAGTEAFF. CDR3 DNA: TGTGCCAGTAGTCTCTCAGGGGGCGCGGGCACTGAAGCTTTCTTT.

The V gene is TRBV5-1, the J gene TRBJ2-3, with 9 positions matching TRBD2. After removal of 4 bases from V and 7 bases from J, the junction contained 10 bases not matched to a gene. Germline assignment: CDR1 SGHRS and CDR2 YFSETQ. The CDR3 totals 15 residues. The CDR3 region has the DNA TGCGCCAGCAGCCCTCTAGCGGGGATCGGAAATACGCAGTATTTT. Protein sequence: CASSPLAGIGNTQYF.

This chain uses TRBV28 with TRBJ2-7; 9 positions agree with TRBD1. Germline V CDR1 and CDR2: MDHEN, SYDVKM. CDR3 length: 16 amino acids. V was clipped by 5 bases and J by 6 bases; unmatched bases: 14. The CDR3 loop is CASSLTGGPQKGEQYV. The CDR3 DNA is TGTGCCAGCAGTCTTACAGGGGGCCCCCAGAAGGGCGAGCAGTACGTC.